This paragraph covers one T cell receptor (beta chain) sequence. The target of this receptor is not known. The sample holds no much larger clone one base away, and base qualities are not on file. This specimen's time point label, interpreted: about 28 days (+/-7) after the second vaccine dose. AZD1222 recipients given second doses at about 4 weeks or at about 12 weeks were pooled, since spike-specific TCR depth and breadth were not found to differ between the two schedules. The vaccinee samples were drawn from two UK trials, COV001 and COV002, one of which was a single-blind randomized controlled phase 2/3 trial testing AZD1222 (ChAdOx1 nCoV-19) in healthy adults. For TCRbeta chain sequencing, PBMC samples from trial participants were taken at day 0 and at day 28 after the second dose. The CDR3 regions of human TCRbeta chains were subjected to immunosequencing. On the authors' methods: TCRs in the repertoires were compared against a reference library of SARS-CoV-2-specific TCRs that had been generated with the MIRA antigen-specificity platform. Breadth was defined as the fraction of unique TCRs that were SARS-CoV-2-associated. Depth was defined as the fraction of total T cells that were SARS-CoV-2-associated. Using the MIRA data, each spike-specific TCR was mapped to the spike region that the TCR reacts to and placed in a CD4 or CD8 class. Log10-transformed breadth and depth values were compared by one-way ANOVA with Sidak's multiple comparisons tests. Not all clones reach the TCRdb copy of this immuneACCESS table, which keeps in-frame sequences only. Checked studies attribute under half of the gap to unresolved V genes and leave the rest unexplained. From that table come the V and J calls and clone size; the DNA was used to work out D and trimming. Within this sample are 250,000 to 300,000 clones, with roughly 93% of them counted one time only. Less than 0.65% of the sample belongs to the ten largest clones.

The entry originates in a study of T cell responses to AZD1222 COVID-19 vaccine (dated by TCRdb to 2020 to 2023). Regarding the research as a whole: A total of 230 or so trial participants underwent TCR sequencing, of whom 207 received two doses of AZD1222 and 26 received two doses of the MenACWY control vaccine. Enrollment into the trials was organized by age into subgroups of 18-55, 56-69 and 70-plus years, and those subgroups contained roughly 140, 27 and 60 TCR-sequenced participants, respectively.

From a lookup of the germline V gene, CDR1 and CDR2 are SGHVS and FNYEAQ. Relative to germline, V is 5 bases shorter and J is 2 bases shorter, with 13 bases between their ends. From its cysteine to its phenylalanine, the CDR3 spans 15 amino acids. Only CDR3 DNA remains: 45 bases, in frame from the first base. General findings and caveats noted by the study authors: Most participants were white British and females outnumbered males, and the authors suggested that clonal diversity may have been underestimated. Only a handful of AZD1222 recipients were SARS-CoV-2 seropositive at baseline, limiting conclusions about previously exposed vaccinees. In the small 56-69-year group, the increase in depth fell short of significance, most likely because of low power. The whole spike protein was spanned by vaccine-associated CD4 TCRs, and dominant responses were seen in regions 160-218 and 743-854. After two AZD1222 doses, spike-specific TCR breadth and depth were significantly higher than at day 0 and than in MenACWY recipients. Because no day 14 peak-response samples were available, the repertoires could be characterized only after the peak T cell response. Reportedly, almost half of the unique spike-specific TCRs recognized epitopes lying outside the regions that are mutated in the B.1.351 and B.1.1.7 variants.

The clonotype was recovered from an adult who received the AZD1222 COVID-19 vaccine. The input for sequencing was peripheral blood, taken 28 days after the second AZD1222 dose. This receptor chain uses TRBV7-6 and TRBJ1-3; possibly the D gene is TRBD1, per 6 matching bases. DNA sequence: TGTGCCAGCAGCACCGACAGGACCCCTGGAAACACCATATATTTT. Its protein reads: CASSTDRTPGNTIYF.